These T cell receptor beta chains were read from a single sample in a study of siplizumab effects on memory and regulatory T cells. Sequencing was performed with immunoSEQ multiplex PCR; in TCRdb, only in-frame clones are kept and a portion is missing. This repertoire shows under 110,000 clones, around 90% found once; its top ten account for about 12%. Sequences were obtained from non-Treg CD4+ T cells sorted from blood. These receptors all come from a human donor in good health. The CDR3 runs from the conserved cysteine through the conserved F or W. The D gene is left open where the match is weak. The size field is filled for only some rows; it gives once, few, many or a size class.

>.|TRBV19|TRBJ2-3|TRBD2
TGTGCCAGTAGTATAGGGACTAGCGGATTCACAGATACGCAGTATTTT
CASSIGTSGFTDTQYF
>.|TRBV21-1|TRBJ2-3|.
TGTGCCAGCAGCAAAGTAGATACGCAGTATTTT
CASSKVDTQYF
>.|TRBV7-9|TRBJ2-7|.
TGTGCCAGCAGCTTGTCTAAAGGCGAGCAGTACTTC
CASSLSKGEQYF
>.|TRBV27|TRBJ2-7|.
TGTGCCAGCAGCTACAGGGAAACCTACGAGCAGTACTTC
CASSYRETYEQYF
>.|TRBV2|TRBJ1-6|TRBD1
TGTGCCAGCAGACCGGGACAGGGGCCTAATTCACCCCTCCACTTT
CASRPGQGPNSPLHF
>.|TRBV10-3|TRBJ2-7|.
TGTGCCATCAGTGAGTCCCGAGACAACGAGCAGTACTTC
CAISESRDNEQYF
>.|TRBV2|TRBJ2-1|.
TGTGCCACCGGAAGAATTTGGAGTGAGCAGTTCTTC
CATGRIWSEQFF
>once|TRBV29-1|TRBJ2-2|TRBD2
TGCAGCGTTGGCCGGGAAGGGACTACACCCGGGGAGCTGTTTTTT
CSVGREGTTPGELFF
>.|TRBV18|TRBJ2-2|TRBD1
TGTGCCAGCTCACCACCGACAGGGACCGGGGAGCTGTTTTTT
CASSPPTGTGELFF
>.|TRBV2|TRBJ1-5|.
TGTGCCAGCAACCAAGGGACGCAGTCGAGGCCCCAGCATTTT
CASNQGTQSRPQHF
>.|TRBV6-5|TRBJ2-7|.
TGTGCCAGCAGTTACTCGAAAGGCGAGCGGCAGTACTTC
CASSYSKGERQYF
>.|TRBV7-8|TRBJ2-7|TRBD1
TGTGCCAGCAGCTCGGACAGGGACTTGGGCGAGCAGTACTTC
CASSSDRDLGEQYF
>.|TRBV6-5|TRBJ1-4|.
TGTGCCAGCAGCCCGGGGGGGGGAGTGGAAAAACTGTTTTTT
CASSPGGGVEKLFF
>.|TRBV30|TRBJ2-5|.
TGTGCCTGGAGTCTGCTTTCGGCGGGACTGAAAGAGACCCAGTACTTC
CAWSLLSAGLKETQYF
>.|TRBV29-1|TRBJ1-3|.
TGCAGCGTTGACGGGGGAAGGGGAGGAAACACCATATATTTT
CSVDGGRGGNTIYF
>.|TRBV28|TRBJ2-1|.
TGTGCCAGCAGGACATCGAGGGCGGGACGCTCCTACAATGAGCAGTTCTTC
CASRTSRAGRSYNEQFF
>few|TRBV7-9|TRBJ2-2|TRBD2
TGTGCCAGCAGCGGACTAGCGGGGGCCGGGGAGCTGTTTTTT
CASSGLAGAGELFF
>.|TRBV5-4|TRBJ2-1|.
TGTGCCAGCAGCACTTACGGGTTTCACAATGAGCAGTTCTTC
CASSTYGFHNEQFF
>.|TRBV27|TRBJ1-1|.
TGTGCCAGCAGTTACACGGCTGGGACTGAAGCTTTCTTT
CASSYTAGTEAFF
>.|TRBV7-3|TRBJ2-2|TRBD1
TGTGCCAGCAGCTTTGGGACAGGGGGTTCCACCGGGGAGCTGTTTTTT
CASSFGTGGSTGELFF
>.|TRBV4-2|TRBJ1-1|.
TGTGCCAGCAGGCTTAACAGGGAAACAAATACTGAAGCTTTCTTT
CASRLNRETNTEAFF
>.|TRBV5-1|TRBJ2-1|.
TGCGCCAGCAGCCGCTGGGGGAATGAGCAGTTCTTC
CASSRWGNEQFF
>.|TRBV7-9|TRBJ2-1|TRBD1
TGTGCCAGCAGCTCCTATACAGGGGCGTACTACAATGAGCAGTTCTTC
CASSSYTGAYYNEQFF
>.|TRBV18|TRBJ1-4|.
TGTGCCAGCTCACCACAGCCTAATGAAAAACTGTTTTTT
CASSPQPNEKLFF
>.|TRBV25-1|TRBJ1-3|TRBD1
TGTGCCAGCAGGGGGGGACAGAGAGGGGGAAACACCATATATTTT
CASRGGQRGGNTIYF
>.|TRBV18|TRBJ2-7|TRBD1
TGTGCCAGCTCACCTTCGACAGGGGCCTACGAGCAGTACTTC
CASSPSTGAYEQYF
>.|TRBV20-1|TRBJ1-1|.
TGCAGTGCTGCCGTCCACACTGAAGCTTTCTTT
CSAAVHTEAFF
>.|TRBV7-3|TRBJ2-2|TRBD1
TGTGCCAGCAGCTTTGACAGGGGGGCCACCGGGGAGCTGTTTTTT
CASSFDRGATGELFF
>.|TRBV2|TRBJ1-1|TRBD1
TGTGCCAGCGGACAGGGGACGAACACTGAAGCTTTCTTT
CASGQGTNTEAFF
>once|TRBV18|TRBJ2-7|.
TGTGCCAGCTCACCAATCCAGGGTGTAACGTACGAGCAGTACTTC
CASSPIQGVTYEQYF
>.|TRBV27|TRBJ1-1|.
TGTGCCAGCAGCACCCGGGGCAAGGGTACTGAAGCTTTCTTT
CASSTRGKGTEAFF
>.|TRBV19|TRBJ2-2|.
TGTGCCAGTAGTGATACGACAATTAGGGCCGGGGAGCTGTTTTTT
CASSDTTIRAGELFF
>.|TRBV7-2|TRBJ2-1|TRBD2
TGTGCCAGCAGCTTATTAGCGGGAGAGTTGAATGAGCAGTTCTTC
CASSLLAGELNEQFF
>.|TRBV6-6|TRBJ1-3|.
TGTGCCAGCAGTAGCCAGTCGGGTTTCTCTGGAAACACCATATATTTT
CASSSQSGFSGNTIYF
>.|TRBV2|TRBJ2-5|TRBD2
TGTGCCAGCCAGCGGCGGGAGGTCTTTGGGGAGACCCAGTACTTC
CASQRREVFGETQYF
>.|TRBV28|TRBJ1-3|.
TGTGCCAGCGCCTTACGCTCTGGAAACACCATATATTTT
CASALRSGNTIYF
>few|TRBV15|TRBJ2-1|TRBD2
TGTGCCACCAGCAGAGAGCTGGGAGGGAGGAGCTCCTACAATGAGCAGTTCTTC
CATSRELGGRSSYNEQFF
>.|TRBV11-3|TRBJ2-1|TRBD1
TGTGCCAGCAGCTTAGTAGGACAGGGGGCCTACAATGAGCAGTTCTTC
CASSLVGQGAYNEQFF
>.|TRBV18|TRBJ1-5|TRBD1
TGTGCCAGCTCACCACCGGCGACAGGGGGATTGCATAGCAATCAGCCCCAGCATTTT
CASSPPATGGLHSNQPQHF
>.|TRBV4-1|TRBJ2-5|.
TGCGCCAGCAGCCAAGTATTACAGGGAGGGGAGACCCAGTACTTC
CASSQVLQGGETQYF
>.|TRBV30|TRBJ2-3|.
TGTGCCTGGAGCGGGAGTGTTTCAGATACGCAGTATTTT
CAWSGSVSDTQYF
>few|TRBV2|TRBJ1-2|TRBD1
TGTGCCAGCAGGGGACAGGGGCGCGGCTACACCTTC
CASRGQGRGYTF
>.|TRBV7-8|TRBJ1-1|.
TGTGCCAGCAGCTTTGAGGGGAACTTGAACACTGAAGCTTTCTTT
CASSFEGNLNTEAFF
>.|TRBV6-6|TRBJ2-4|.
TGTGCCAGCGGGTGGGACGGAGTAAACATTCAGTACTTC
CASGWDGVNIQYF
>.|TRBV6-1|TRBJ1-3|.
TGTGCCAGCAGTGATTTGGCTGGAAACACCATATATTTT
CASSDLAGNTIYF
>.|TRBV6-5|TRBJ2-3|TRBD2
TGTGCCAGCAGTTACTTCGCGGGAGGTACAGATACGCAGTATTTT
CASSYFAGGTDTQYF
>.|TRBV16|TRBJ1-2|.
TGTGCCAGCAGCTTGGCCGGGGATGGCTACACCTTC
CASSLAGDGYTF
>.|TRBV4-1|TRBJ2-3|.
TGCGCCAGCAGTCCGATCCAGGTCGCAGATACGCAGTATTTT
CASSPIQVADTQYF
>once|TRBV7-3|TRBJ1-4|.
TGTGCCAGCAGCCCTTCCACGCCCCCGACAGGAATGGGGACTTTTGGGGAAAAACTGTTTTTT
CASSPSTPPTGMGTFGEKLFF
>.|TRBV7-9|TRBJ2-7|.
TGTGCCAGCAGCTTGCCGGGTTCATCAGACGAGCAGTACTTC
CASSLPGSSDEQYF
>.|TRBV30|TRBJ1-1|.
TGTGCCTGGAGTGCGCAGGGCAGGCACACTGAAGCTTTCTTT
CAWSAQGRHTEAFF
>.|TRBV5-4|TRBJ2-1|TRBD1
TGTGCCAGCAGCCGGGGGGGACAGGGGGAATACAATGAGCAGTTCTTC
CASSRGGQGEYNEQFF
>.|TRBV18|TRBJ1-1|.
TGTGCCAGCTCCCCCCTCCAATTGGCAACTTTCTTT
CASSPLQLATFF
>.|TRBV19|TRBJ1-5|.
TGTGCCAGTAGTATCCCAGGGGACGGCAATCAGCCCCAGCATTTT
CASSIPGDGNQPQHF
>.|TRBV2|TRBJ2-1|TRBD1
TGTGCCAGCAGCGCAAACAGGGGGCACGGGAATGAGCAGTTCTTC
CASSANRGHGNEQFF